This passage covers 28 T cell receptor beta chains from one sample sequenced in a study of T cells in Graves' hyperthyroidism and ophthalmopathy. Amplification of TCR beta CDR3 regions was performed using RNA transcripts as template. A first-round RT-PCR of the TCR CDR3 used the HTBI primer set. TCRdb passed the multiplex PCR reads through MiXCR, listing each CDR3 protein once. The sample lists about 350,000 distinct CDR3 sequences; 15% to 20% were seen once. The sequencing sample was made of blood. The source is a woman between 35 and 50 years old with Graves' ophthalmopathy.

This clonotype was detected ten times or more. The CDR3 coding sequence is TGTGCCAGCACCGACTGGAGGGGCACCGGGGAGCTGTTTTTT. Translating gives CASTDWRGTGELFF. The chain recombines TRBV6-2 or TRBV6-3 with TRBJ2-2; tentatively, D is TRBD2 (6 bases). The CDR3 is made up of 14 amino acids. CDR1 and CDR2 (germline): MNHEY, SVGEGT. V shed 7 bases and J shed 4 bases, with 13 bases lying between them.

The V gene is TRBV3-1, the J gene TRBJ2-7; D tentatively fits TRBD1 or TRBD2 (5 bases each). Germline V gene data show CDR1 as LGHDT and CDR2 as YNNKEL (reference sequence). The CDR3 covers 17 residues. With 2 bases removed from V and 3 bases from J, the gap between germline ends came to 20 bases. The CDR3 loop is CASSQKGSERGYYEQYF. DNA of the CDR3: TGTGCCAGCAGCCAAAAGGGGTCCGAACGGGGCTACTACGAGCAGTACTTC.

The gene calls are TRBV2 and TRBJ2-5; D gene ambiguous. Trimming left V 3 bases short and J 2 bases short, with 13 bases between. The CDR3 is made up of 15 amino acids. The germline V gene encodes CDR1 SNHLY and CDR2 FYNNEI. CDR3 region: CASSDNRGMQETQYF. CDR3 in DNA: TGTGCCAGCAGTGATAACCGCGGAATGCAAGAGACCCAGTACTTC.

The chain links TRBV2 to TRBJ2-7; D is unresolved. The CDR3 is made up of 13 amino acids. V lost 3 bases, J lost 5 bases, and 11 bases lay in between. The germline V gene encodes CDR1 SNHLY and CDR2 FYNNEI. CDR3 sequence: CASSDRAVDEQYF. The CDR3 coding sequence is TGTGCCAGCAGTGATCGGGCCGTTGACGAGCAGTACTTC. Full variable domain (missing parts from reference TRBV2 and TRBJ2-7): EPEVTQTPSHQVTQMGQEVILRCVPISNHLYFYWYRQILGQKVEFLVSFYNNEISEKSEIFDDQFSVERPDGSNFTLKIRSTKLEDSAMYFCASSDRAVDEQYFGPGTRLTVT.

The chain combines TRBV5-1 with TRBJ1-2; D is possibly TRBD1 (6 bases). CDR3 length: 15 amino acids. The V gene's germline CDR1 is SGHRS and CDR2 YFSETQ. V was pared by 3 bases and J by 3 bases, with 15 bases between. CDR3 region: CASSSRGARDYGYTF. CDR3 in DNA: TGCGCCAGCAGCTCTCGGGGGGCGCGAGACTATGGCTACACCTTC.

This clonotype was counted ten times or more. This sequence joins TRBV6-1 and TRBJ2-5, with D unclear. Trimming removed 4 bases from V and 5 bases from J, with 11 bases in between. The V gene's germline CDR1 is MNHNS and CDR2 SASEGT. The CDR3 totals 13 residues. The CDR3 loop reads CASSGQPRETQYF. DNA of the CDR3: TGTGCCAGCAGTGGACAACCGAGGGAGACCCAGTACTTC.

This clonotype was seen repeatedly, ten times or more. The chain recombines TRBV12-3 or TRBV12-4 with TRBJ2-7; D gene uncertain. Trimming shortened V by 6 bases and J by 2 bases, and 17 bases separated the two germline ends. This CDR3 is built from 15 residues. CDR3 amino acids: CASRSAGSLTYEQYF. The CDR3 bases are TGTGCCAGCAGGTCTGCTGGTTCTTTGACCTACGAGCAGTACTTC.

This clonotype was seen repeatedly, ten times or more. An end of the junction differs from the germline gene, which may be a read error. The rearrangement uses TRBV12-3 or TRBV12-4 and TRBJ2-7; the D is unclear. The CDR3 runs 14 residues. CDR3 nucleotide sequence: TGTACCAGCAGTTTAAGCCGTCGCGGATCCGAGCAGTACTTC. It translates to CTSSLSRRGSEQYF.

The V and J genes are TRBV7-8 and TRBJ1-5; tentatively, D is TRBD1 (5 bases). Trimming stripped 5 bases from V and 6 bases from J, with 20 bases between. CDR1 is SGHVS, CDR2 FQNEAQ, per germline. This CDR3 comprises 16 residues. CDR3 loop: CASSALRGALGQPQHF. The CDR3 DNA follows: TGTGCCAGCAGCGCCTTGCGAGGGGCGTTGGGTCAGCCCCAGCATTTT.

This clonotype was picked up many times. The chain's CDR3 is CASRAITGVYQETQYF. CDR3 nucleotide sequence: TGTGCCAGCAGGGCCATAACGGGGGTCTACCAAGAGACCCAGTACTTC. This sequence joins TRBV28 and TRBJ2-5, with D maybe TRBD2 (6 bases). The CDR3 loop spans 16 amino acids. V gave up 6 bases and J gave up 0 bases, with 17 bases separating them. The germline gives CDR1 MDHEN, CDR2 SYDVKM. Full variable domain (missing parts from reference TRBV28 and TRBJ2-5): DVKVTQSSRYLVKRTGEKVFLECVQDMDHENMFWYRQDPGLGLRLIYFSYDVKMKEKGDIPEGYSVSREKKERFSLILESASTNQTSMYLCASRAITGVYQETQYFGPGTRLLVL.

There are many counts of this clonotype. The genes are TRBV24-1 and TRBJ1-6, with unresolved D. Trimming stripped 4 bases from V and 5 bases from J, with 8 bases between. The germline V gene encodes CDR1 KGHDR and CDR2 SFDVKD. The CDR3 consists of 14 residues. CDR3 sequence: CATSEGIHNSPLHF. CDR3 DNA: TGTGCCACCAGTGAAGGGATCCATAATTCACCCCTCCACTTT.

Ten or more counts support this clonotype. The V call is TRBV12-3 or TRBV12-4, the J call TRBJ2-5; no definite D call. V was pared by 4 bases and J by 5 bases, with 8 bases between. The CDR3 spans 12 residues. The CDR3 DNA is TGTGCCAGCAGTTGGGTGGCCGAGACCCAGTACTTC. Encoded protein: CASSWVAETQYF.

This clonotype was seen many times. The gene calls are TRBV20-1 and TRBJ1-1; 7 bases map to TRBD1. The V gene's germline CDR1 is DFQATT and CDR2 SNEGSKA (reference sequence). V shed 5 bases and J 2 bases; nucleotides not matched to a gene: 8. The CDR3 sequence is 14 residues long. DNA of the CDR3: TGCAGTGCTCCCCGGGACAGCCTAAACACTGAAGCTTTCTTT. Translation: CSAPRDSLNTEAFF.

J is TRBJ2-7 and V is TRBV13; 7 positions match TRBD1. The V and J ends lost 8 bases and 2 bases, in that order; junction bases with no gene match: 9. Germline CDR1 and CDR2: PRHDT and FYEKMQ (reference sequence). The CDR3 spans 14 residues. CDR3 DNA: TGTGCCAGCCGGGAACAGGGGACGACCTACGAGCAGTACTTC. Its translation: CASREQGTTYEQYF.

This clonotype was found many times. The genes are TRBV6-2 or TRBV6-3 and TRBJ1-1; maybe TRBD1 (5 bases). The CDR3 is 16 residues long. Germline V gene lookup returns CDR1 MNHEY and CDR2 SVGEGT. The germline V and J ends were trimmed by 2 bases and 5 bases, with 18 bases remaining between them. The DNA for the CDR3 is TGTGCCAGCAGTTACCCGGACACTAGGACAAGAACTGAAGCTTTCTTT. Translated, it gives CASSYPDTRTRTEAFF.

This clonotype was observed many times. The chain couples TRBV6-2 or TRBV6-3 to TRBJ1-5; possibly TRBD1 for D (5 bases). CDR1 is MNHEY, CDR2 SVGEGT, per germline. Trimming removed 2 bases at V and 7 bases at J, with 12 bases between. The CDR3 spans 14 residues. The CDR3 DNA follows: TGTGCCAGCAGTTACCCGAGTGGGGGGCAGCCCCAGCATTTT. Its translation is CASSYPSGGQPQHF.

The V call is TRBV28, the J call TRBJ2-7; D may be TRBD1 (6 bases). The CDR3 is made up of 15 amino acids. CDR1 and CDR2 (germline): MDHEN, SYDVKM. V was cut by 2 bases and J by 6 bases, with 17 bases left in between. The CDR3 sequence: CASSLNDRIRGEQYF. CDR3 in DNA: TGTGCCAGCAGTTTAAATGACAGGATCCGGGGCGAGCAGTACTTC. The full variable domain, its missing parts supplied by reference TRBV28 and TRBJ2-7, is DVKVTQSSRYLVKRTGEKVFLECVQDMDHENMFWYRQDPGLGLRLIYFSYDVKMKEKGDIPEGYSVSREKKERFSLILESASTNQTSMYLCASSLNDRIRGEQYFGPGTRLTVT.

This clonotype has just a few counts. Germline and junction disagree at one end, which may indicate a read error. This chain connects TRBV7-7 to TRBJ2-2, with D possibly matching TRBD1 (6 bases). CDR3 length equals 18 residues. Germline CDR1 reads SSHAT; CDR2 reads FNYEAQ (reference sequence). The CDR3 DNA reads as TGTGCTAGCAGCCCTCGACCCCCGGGACAAATACCCACCGGGGAGCTGTTTTTT. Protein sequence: CASSPRPPGQIPTGELFF.

CDR3 nucleotides: TGTGCCAGCAGTGGAAACAACCCCGCGGCGCAGCCCCAGCATTTT. Its protein product is CASSGNNPAAQPQHF. The chain employs TRBV6-1 and TRBJ1-5, with unresolved D. V dropped 4 bases and J dropped 7 bases, with 17 bases sitting between them. Looked up from germline, CDR1 is MNHNS and CDR2 is SASEGT. The CDR3 spans 15 residues.

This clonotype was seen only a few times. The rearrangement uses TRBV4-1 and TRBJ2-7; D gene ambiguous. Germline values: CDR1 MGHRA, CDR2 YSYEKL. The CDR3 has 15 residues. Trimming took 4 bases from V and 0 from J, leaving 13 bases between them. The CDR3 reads CASSPLERSSYEQYF. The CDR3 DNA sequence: TGCGCCAGCAGCCCTTTGGAACGGAGCTCCTACGAGCAGTACTTC.

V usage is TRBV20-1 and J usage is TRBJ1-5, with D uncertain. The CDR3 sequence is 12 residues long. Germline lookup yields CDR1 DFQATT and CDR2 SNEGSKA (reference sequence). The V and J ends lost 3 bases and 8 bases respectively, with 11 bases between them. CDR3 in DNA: TGCAGTGCTAGTGGAACACCTAAGCCCCAGCATTTT. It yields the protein CSASGTPKPQHF.

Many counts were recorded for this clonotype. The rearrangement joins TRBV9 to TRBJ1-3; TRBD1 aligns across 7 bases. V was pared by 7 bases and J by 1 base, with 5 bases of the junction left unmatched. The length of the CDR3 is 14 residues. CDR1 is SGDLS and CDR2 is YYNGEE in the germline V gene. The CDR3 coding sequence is TGTGCCAGCGGCGAGACAGGGTCTGGAAACACCATATATTTT. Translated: CASGETGSGNTIYF.

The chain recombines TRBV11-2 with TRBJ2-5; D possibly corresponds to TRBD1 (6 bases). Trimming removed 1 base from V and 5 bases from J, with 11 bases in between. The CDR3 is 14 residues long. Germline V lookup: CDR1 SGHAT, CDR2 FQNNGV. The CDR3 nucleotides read TGTGCCAGCAGCTTAGTCAGGGGTGGGGAGACCCAGTACTTC. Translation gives CASSLVRGGETQYF.

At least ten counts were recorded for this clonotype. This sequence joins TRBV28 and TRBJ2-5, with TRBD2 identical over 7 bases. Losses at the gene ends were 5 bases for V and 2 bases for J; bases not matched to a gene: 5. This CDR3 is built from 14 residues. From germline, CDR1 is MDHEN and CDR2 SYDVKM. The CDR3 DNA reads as TGTGCCAGCAGTCCCCTCGGGAGGCAAGAGACCCAGTACTTC. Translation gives CASSPLGRQETQYF.

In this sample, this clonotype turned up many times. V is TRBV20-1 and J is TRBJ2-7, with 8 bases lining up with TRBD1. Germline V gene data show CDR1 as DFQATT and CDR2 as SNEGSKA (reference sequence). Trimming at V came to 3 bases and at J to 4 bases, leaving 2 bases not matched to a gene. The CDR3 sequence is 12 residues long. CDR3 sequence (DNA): TGCAGTGCTAGGGACAGGGCTTACGAGCAGTACTTC. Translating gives CSARDRAYEQYF.

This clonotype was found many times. This chain's CDR3 is CSPREDGSNQPQHF. In DNA form, the CDR3 reads TGCAGCCCTCGGGAGGACGGGAGCAATCAGCCCCAGCATTTT. This chain connects TRBV29-1 to TRBJ1-5; D not resolved. Looked up from germline, CDR1 is SQVTM and CDR2 is ANQGSEA. V lost 8 bases to trimming and J lost 1 base, with 15 bases between them. The CDR3 totals 14 residues.

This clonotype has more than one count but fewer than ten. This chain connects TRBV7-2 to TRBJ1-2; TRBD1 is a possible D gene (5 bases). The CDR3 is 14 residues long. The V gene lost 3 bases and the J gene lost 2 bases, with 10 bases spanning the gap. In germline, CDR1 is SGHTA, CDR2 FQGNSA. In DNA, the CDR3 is TGTGCCAGCAGCTTTGACAGTCTCAACTATGGCTACACCTTC. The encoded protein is CASSFDSLNYGYTF.

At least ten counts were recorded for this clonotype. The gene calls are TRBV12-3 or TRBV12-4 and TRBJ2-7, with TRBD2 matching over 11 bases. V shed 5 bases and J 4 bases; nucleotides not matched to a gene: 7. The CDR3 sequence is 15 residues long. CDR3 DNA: TGTGCCAGCAGTCTCACTAGCGGGAGTTTTTACGAGCAGTACTTC. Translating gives CASSLTSGSFYEQYF.